A single TCR beta chain is shown here with its context. The antigen remains unidentified. This sample is part of a study of cytotoxic CD8 clonotypes in ibrutinib-treated CLL. Study background: The subjects consisted of some 12 relapsed/refractory and more than 14 treatment-naive individuals, with 17 to 18 IGHV unmutated.

Points from the study as a whole: Clonality rose at ibrutinib response, held steady in sustained remission, and fell toward baseline at progression. Sampling times (in sustained-remission versus progressing patients) were not the same.

Unmatched junction bases numbered 8, after V lost 4 bases and J lost 6 bases. The CDR3 has 15 amino acids. Germline lookup yields CDR1 SGHRS and CDR2 YFSETQ. Measured with immunoSEQ multiplex PCR; TCRdb has only the in-frame clones, and not every one. This table holds approximately 200,000 clones, over 60% found once. This TCR came from a human donor with chronic lymphocytic leukemia. The rearrangement uses TRBV5-1 and TRBJ2-2, with 8 positions matching TRBD2. The starting material was PBMCs, obtained after 24 months of ibrutinib treatment. The DNA of the CDR3 is TGCGCCAGCAGCACCACTAGCGGTAAAGCCGGGGAGCTGTTTTTT. Its protein is CASSTTSGKAGELFF.